Presented here are 5 T cell receptor beta chains from one specimen sequenced in a study of neurological immune-mediated disorders. A single record per CDR3 protein comes from TCRdb applying MiXCR to the 5' RACE reads. The data hold tens of thousands of distinct CDR3 sequences, with approximately 3.8% observed a single time. Sequences were obtained from PBMCs. The origin of the receptors is a man aged 30-40 years with multiple sclerosis.

In its sample, this clonotype was seen many times. The rearrangement joins TRBV19 to TRBJ2-7; 8 bases agree with TRBD1. Per the germline V gene, CDR1 is LNHDA and CDR2 is SQIVND (reference sequence). The CDR3 runs 13 residues. J lost 7 bases, V lost 5 bases, and 7 bases had no gene match. This CDR3 is CASSSLTGGEQYF. DNA of the CDR3: TGTGCCAGTAGTTCTCTCACAGGGGGGGAGCAGTACTTC.

The sample holds many counts of this clonotype. The V call is TRBV5-6, the J call TRBJ1-5; 7 bases map to TRBD1. V dropped 4 bases and J dropped 4; count of bases not matched to a gene: 5. The germline V gene has CDR1 SGHDT and CDR2 YYEEEE. CDR3 size: 14 residues. DNA of the CDR3: TGTGCCAGCAGCGGGACAGCGGTTAATCAGCCCCAGCATTTT. It yields the protein CASSGTAVNQPQHF.

This clonotype was counted at least ten times. The chain uses TRBV20-1 and TRBJ1-5, with D perhaps TRBD1 (5 bases). The CDR3 is made up of 15 amino acids. Germline assignment: CDR1 DFQATT and CDR2 SNEGSKA (reference sequence). Trimming pared 3 bases from V and 4 bases from J, leaving 16 bases between. The CDR3 DNA reads TGCAGTGCTAGCTTACGTCAGGGATGGAATCAGCCCCAGCATTTT. It codes for CSASLRQGWNQPQHF.

This clonotype appeared many times. The chain is built from TRBV20-1 and TRBJ2-3, with 10 positions matching TRBD2. V shed 8 bases and J 0 bases; nucleotides not matched to a gene: 8. The germline CDR1 and CDR2 sequences are DFQATT and SNEGSKA (reference sequence). This CDR3 spans 15 amino acids. The CDR3 spells CSSLAGATSTDTQYF. CDR3 DNA sequence: TGCAGTTCCCTAGCGGGGGCCACAAGCACAGATACGCAGTATTTT.

This clonotype has a count of ten or more. CDR3 nucleotides: TGCAGTGCTGGGACAGGGTGGGGTTACGAGCAGTACTTC. Its protein is CSAGTGWGYEQYF. J is TRBJ2-7 and V is TRBV20-1; 9 bases align to TRBD1. V lost 5 bases and J lost 4; bases outside the gene matches: 6. This CDR3 is built from 13 residues. Germline V gene lookup returns CDR1 DFQATT and CDR2 SNEGSKA (reference sequence).